This T cell receptor beta chain was found in a study of T cell responses to AZD1222 COVID-19 vaccine. General study findings and limits: Clonal diversity may have been underestimated in mostly white British donors. After the peak T cell response, and only then, were repertoires sampled.

V gave up 4 bases and J gave up 3 bases; unmatched junction bases: 4. Looked up from germline, CDR1 is LNHDA and CDR2 is SQIVND (reference sequence). This CDR3 region has 14 residues. On this clone: Antigen: not known.

TCRdb keeps only in-frame clones here, not all; method: immunoSEQ multiplex PCR. Of tens of thousands of clones in the sample, 88% were seen once. This receptor was identified in an adult who received the AZD1222 COVID-19 vaccine. Here the sequenced sample was peripheral blood, taken 28 days after the second AZD1222 dose. The gene calls are TRBV19 and TRBJ1-1, with TRBD1 identical over 8 bases. As DNA, the CDR3 is TGTGCCAGTAGTAACGACAGGGGCTACACTGAAGCTTTCTTT. The encoded protein is CASSNDRGYTEAFF. Filled out from reference TRBV19 and TRBJ1-1, the complete variable domain reads DGGITQSPKYLFRKEGQNVTLSCEQNLNHDAMYWYRQDPGQGLRLIYYSQIVNDFQKGDIAEGYSVSREKKESFPLTVTSAQKNPTAFYLCASSNDRGYTEAFFGQGTRLTVV.